Described below is a single T cell receptor beta chain sequence and its context. Its cognate antigen is unknown. The data stem from a study of cytomegalovirus exposure and HLA in healthy donors. General study results and limits: The study listed 150 to 200 cytomegalovirus-associated TCR beta chains.

Use of 60 Vbeta and 13 Jbeta primers characterized the PCR. Repertoires were generated with immunoSEQ multiplex PCR, while TCRdb's copy carries only in-frame clones and drops some. Among around 130,000 clones listed, approximately 80% were seen once. The receptor was derived from a man aged 18-30 years in good health and CMV-seronegative. The sample comprised PBMCs.

This CDR3 is CASSSLQGTEAFF. In DNA, the CDR3 is TGCGCCAGCAGCTCTCTCCAGGGGACTGAAGCTTTCTTT. V is TRBV5-1 and J is TRBJ1-1, with D perhaps TRBD1 (6 bases). Germline loops: CDR1 SGHRS, CDR2 YFSETQ. The CDR3 sequence is 13 residues long. V lost 3 bases and J lost 5, with 11 bases in between. Combining the CDR3 with reference TRBV5-1 and TRBJ1-1 gives the whole variable domain KAGVTQTPRYLIKTRGQQVTLSCSPISGHRSVSWYQQTPGQGLQFLFEYFSETQRNKGNFPGRFSGRQFSNSRSEMNVSTLELGDSALYLCASSSLQGTEAFFGQGTRLTVV.